These T cell receptor beta chains were read from a single sample in a study of chemoradiotherapy in HPV16-positive cancers. The repertoire was sequenced with immunoSEQ multiplex PCR; TCRdb's copy has only in-frame clones and lacks some. The profile covers some 17,000 clones, with roughly 90% appearing a single time and 14% taken by the ten largest. This specimen consisted of blood, obtained from a patient who underwent chemoradiotherapy. These receptors came from a human donor with HPV-associated anogenital cancer. Both conserved end residues are part of each CDR3. The order of the fields is V gene, D gene, clone size, J gene, CDR3 protein, CDR3 DNA. A D gene is named only where the DNA matches it firmly. The size entry is marked missing in some rows and otherwise reads once, few, many or a size class.

>TRBV5-1|TRBD1|few|TRBJ1-6
CASGTGSSPLHF
TGCGCCAGCGGGACAGGGAGTTCACCCCTCCACTTT
>TRBV7-2|-|-|TRBJ1-2
CASSLGRGRGYTF
TGTGCCAGCAGCTTGGGTAGGGGACGTGGCTACACCTTC
>TRBV9|-|-|TRBJ2-3
CASSVGGQASTDTQYF
TGTGCCAGCAGCGTAGGAGGCCAGGCTAGCACAGATACGCAGTATTTT
>TRBV19|-|-|TRBJ2-2
CASSMTTVVAGELFF
TGTGCCAGTAGTATGACAACGGTCGTCGCCGGGGAGCTGTTTTTT
>TRBV10-3|TRBD2|-|TRBJ2-1
CAISDGTSVNNEQFF
TGTGCCATCAGTGACGGGACTAGCGTAAACAATGAGCAGTTCTTC
>TRBV7-2|-|-|TRBJ1-2
CASSLARGFGYTF
TGTGCCAGCAGCTTAGCTCGCGGTTTTGGCTACACCTTC
>TRBV15|TRBD1|-|TRBJ1-1
CATSRGTGTGDTEAFF
TGTGCCACCAGCAGAGGAACCGGGACAGGGGACACTGAAGCTTTCTTT
>TRBV6-1|-|-|TRBJ1-3
CASRMDRDSGNTIYF
TGTGCCAGCAGAATGGACCGAGATTCTGGAAACACCATATATTTT
>TRBV9|TRBD2|-|TRBJ2-2
CASSVVSGGDTGELFF
TGTGCCAGCAGCGTAGTTAGCGGGGGGGACACCGGGGAGCTGTTTTTT
>TRBV2|-|-|TRBJ2-1
CASKRGFDEQFF
TGTGCCAGCAAACGAGGGTTCGATGAGCAGTTCTTC
>TRBV10-1|-|-|TRBJ2-3
CASSEGPRGTDTQYF
TGCGCCAGCAGTGAGGGCCCCCGCGGGACAGATACGCAGTATTTT
>TRBV11-2|-|-|TRBJ2-1
CASSLVDYNEQFF
TGTGCCAGCAGCTTAGTAGACTACAATGAGCAGTTCTTC
>TRBV2|-|-|TRBJ1-1
CARVGGTEAFF
TGTGCCAGGGTGGGGGGTACTGAAGCTTTCTTT
>TRBV5-1|TRBD1|once|TRBJ1-3
CASSTGTGENTIYF
TGCGCCAGCAGCACAGGGACAGGGGAAAACACCATATATTTT
>TRBV6-6|-|-|TRBJ2-2
CASRATGELFF
TGTGCCAGCAGGGCCACCGGGGAGCTGTTTTTT
>TRBV5-4|-|few|TRBJ2-2
CASSKGGPNTGELFF
TGTGCCAGCAGCAAAGGGGGGCCGAACACCGGGGAGCTGTTTTTT
>TRBV7-2|-|-|TRBJ2-1
CASSLRGGEEQFF
TGTGCCAGCAGCCTAAGGGGGGGGGAAGAGCAGTTCTTC
>TRBV10-3|-|-|TRBJ2-5
CAISGRRGALGETQYF
TGTGCCATCAGTGGTCGCCGGGGGGCCTTGGGGGAGACCCAGTACTTC
>TRBV28|TRBD2|-|TRBJ2-7
CASSFGGAVSYEQYF
TGTGCCAGCAGTTTCGGGGGGGCGGTCTCCTACGAGCAGTACTTC
>TRBV7-9|-|-|TRBJ1-1
CASSLFAEAFF
TGTGCCAGCAGCTTATTTGCTGAAGCTTTCTTT
>TRBV2|-|-|TRBJ1-3
CASSDQRISGNTIYF
TGTGCCAGCAGTGACCAGCGAATCTCTGGAAACACCATATATTTT
>TRBV6-1|-|few|TRBJ1-1
CASSEANRGVGAFF
TGTGCCAGCAGTGAAGCTAACCGGGGTGTTGGAGCTTTCTTT
>TRBV7-2|-|-|TRBJ1-3
CASSLGGSGNTIYF
TGTGCCAGCAGCTTAGGGGGATCTGGAAACACCATATATTTT
>TRBV2|-|-|TRBJ1-5
CASSANSNQPQHF
TGTGCCAGCAGTGCAAATAGCAATCAGCCCCAGCATTTT
>TRBV11-2|TRBD1|-|TRBJ1-1
CASSLETGEAFF
TGTGCCAGCAGCTTAGAGACAGGGGAAGCTTTCTTT
>TRBV7-2|TRBD1|-|TRBJ2-7
CASSLAGTGNEQYF
TGTGCCAGCAGCTTAGCCGGGACAGGGAACGAGCAGTACTTC
>TRBV27|TRBD1|-|TRBJ1-1
CASSLNPSGTGGATEAFF
TGTGCCAGCAGTTTAAACCCCTCTGGGACAGGGGGTGCCACTGAAGCTTTCTTT
>TRBV6-6|TRBD1|-|TRBJ1-5
CASSSDRSLGQPQHF
TGTGCCAGCAGTTCGGACAGGTCTTTGGGTCAGCCCCAGCATTTT
>TRBV11-2|TRBD1|-|TRBJ1-4
CASSRTGDEKLFF
TGTGCCAGCAGCCGGACAGGGGACGAAAAACTGTTTTTT
>TRBV27|-|-|TRBJ2-3
CASSLIGTDTQYF
TGTGCCAGCAGTTTAATCGGGACAGATACGCAGTATTTT
>TRBV9|-|-|TRBJ2-2
CASSVESAGELFF
TGTGCCAGCAGCGTAGAATCAGCCGGGGAGCTGTTTTTT
>TRBV5-3|-|-|TRBJ2-4
CARSPNREVAKNIQYF
TGTGCCAGAAGTCCCAACAGGGAGGTGGCCAAAAACATTCAGTACTTC
>TRBV10-1|TRBD1|-|TRBJ1-3
CASSDSEGGGWKHHIF
TGCGCCAGCAGTGATTCTGAAGGGGGCGGCTGGAAACACCATATATTT
>TRBV5-1|TRBD2|-|TRBJ2-5
CASSGGLAGGYQETQYF
TGCGCCAGCAGCGGTGGACTAGCGGGGGGGTACCAAGAGACCCAGTACTTC
>TRBV6-1|TRBD1|-|TRBJ1-3
CASSEAGTGAGNTIYF
TGTGCCAGCAGTGAAGCGGGGACAGGGGCTGGAAACACCATATATTTT